These 22 T cell receptor beta chains originate from one sample sequenced in a study of T cells in Graves' hyperthyroidism and ophthalmopathy. Researchers amplified the TCR beta CDR3 regions from RNA transcripts. First-round RT-PCR with HTBI primers amplified the TCR CDR3 region. One entry per CDR3 protein results from TCRdb running MiXCR on the multiplex PCR reads. The sample has roughly 380,000 distinct CDR3 sequences; less than 20% are singletons. The sequenced sample consisted of blood. Every receptor here comes from a woman aged 40 to 49 with Graves' ophthalmopathy.

Ten or more counts support this clonotype. This sequence joins TRBV20-1 and TRBJ2-2; D ambiguous. This CDR3 contains 14 residues. Germline V gene lookup returns CDR1 DFQATT and CDR2 SNEGSKA (reference sequence). V lost 1 base, J lost 4 bases, and 10 bases lay in between. The CDR3 region has the DNA TGCAGTGCTAGAGTGGGCTTGGGCACCGGGGAGCTGTTTTTT. This gives the protein CSARVGLGTGELFF.

The sample holds many counts of this clonotype. V usage is TRBV28 and J usage is TRBJ1-2; D call uncertain. The germline gives CDR1 MDHEN, CDR2 SYDVKM. The V gene lost 6 bases and the J gene lost 5 bases, with 13 bases spanning the gap. The length of the CDR3 is 13 residues. CDR3 region: CASSPARLYGYTF. The CDR3 DNA reads as TGTGCCAGCAGCCCCGCGCGACTGTATGGCTACACCTTC.

This clonotype was seen many times. This rearrangement joins TRBV27 to TRBJ2-2; D possibly corresponds to TRBD2 (6 bases). CDR1 and CDR2 (germline): MNHEY, SMNVEV (reference sequence). This CDR3 spans 11 amino acids. V lost 10 bases to trimming and J lost 7 bases, with 10 bases between them. For the CDR3, the DNA is TGTGCCACAAGGGGAGGCGGGGAGCTGTTTTTT. It is translated as CATRGGGELFF.

The sample holds many counts of this clonotype. Germline and junction disagree at one end, which may indicate a read error. V is TRBV10-1 and J is TRBJ2-7; the D is unclear. The CDR3 totals 13 residues. Germline V CDR1 and CDR2: WNHNN, SYGVQD (reference sequence). DNA for the CDR3: TGCGCCAGCAGCCTTAGTGGGAATTACGAGCAGCACTTC. As protein: CASSLSGNYEQHF.

This chain links TRBV3-1 with TRBJ2-2, with D perhaps TRBD1 (5 bases). Per the germline V gene, CDR1 is LGHDT and CDR2 is YNNKEL (reference sequence). The CDR3 runs to 13 residues. Trimming left V 5 bases short and J 6 bases short, with 10 bases between. The CDR3 region has the DNA TGTGCCAGCAGCGCAGGGTCCCCCGGGGAGCTGTTTTTT. This sequence encodes CASSAGSPGELFF.

V usage is TRBV29-1 and J usage is TRBJ2-7; D call uncertain. Trimming cost V 4 bases and J 3 bases, with 10 bases left between them. The length of the CDR3 is 12 residues. Germline values: CDR1 SQVTM, CDR2 ANQGSEA. CDR3 residues: CSVGKRGYEQYF. DNA for the CDR3: TGCAGCGTTGGGAAGCGAGGCTACGAGCAGTACTTC.

To note about this clonotype: A read error is possible here, since a much larger clone lies one base away. The rearrangement joins TRBV11-1 to TRBJ2-5; D could derive from TRBD1 or TRBD2 (6 bases each). The CDR3 length is 17 residues. The germline V gene has CDR1 SGHAT and CDR2 FQDESV (reference sequence). Trimming took 4 bases from V and 7 from J, leaving 25 bases between them. The CDR3 coding sequence is TGTGCCAGCAGCTCTACCCGGGGACAACACGTGGGGGGGACCCAGTACTTC. Its translation: CASSSTRGQHVGGTQYF. The full variable domain, its missing parts supplied by reference TRBV11-1 and TRBJ2-5, is EAEVAQSPRYKITEKSQAVAFWCDPISGHATLYWYRQILGQGPELLVQFQDESVVDDSQLPKDRFSAERLKGVDSTLKIQPAELGDSAMYLCASSSTRGQHVGGTQYFGPGTRLLVL.

As DNA, the CDR3 is TGCGCCAGCAGCCAAACAACGGGACTACGAGAGACCCAGTACTTC. Translated, it gives CASSQTTGLRETQYF. The chain couples TRBV4-3 to TRBJ2-5; the match to TRBD2 covers 7 bases. The CDR3 has 15 residues. The V gene's germline CDR1 is LGHNA and CDR2 YSLEER. V trimming: 2 bases; J trimming: 4 bases; junction bases outside the gene matches: 7.

The V call is TRBV20-1, the J call TRBJ2-7, with 10 bases matching TRBD2. V was clipped by 5 bases and J by 2 bases; unmatched bases: 6. CDR3 length: 14 amino acids. In germline, CDR1 is DFQATT, CDR2 SNEGSKA (reference sequence). CDR3 sequence: CSAFTSGAAYEQYF. The CDR3 DNA follows: TGCAGTGCTTTTACTAGCGGGGCCGCCTACGAGCAGTACTTC.

This clonotype was seen ten or more times. The chain employs TRBV28 and TRBJ2-7; TRBD1 aligns across 7 bases. J gave up 4 bases and V 8 bases, and 8 bases lay outside the gene matches. CDR1 and CDR2 (germline): MDHEN, SYDVKM. CDR3 length: 13 residues. CDR3 bases: TGTGCCAGCGAAGACAGGGAGTCTTACGAGCAGTACTTC. Protein: CASEDRESYEQYF.

In this sample, this clonotype turned up many times. The V call is TRBV12-3 or TRBV12-4, the J call TRBJ1-1; 9 positions match TRBD1. J was trimmed by 11 bases and V by 5 bases; bases with no gene match: 6. This CDR3 contains 12 residues. The CDR3 loop is CASSPHRGRAFF. In nucleotides, the CDR3 is TGTGCCAGCAGTCCCCACAGGGGGCGGGCTTTCTTT.

This clonotype was seen ten or more times. The chain has TRBV11-2 and TRBJ2-4; 12 bases agree with TRBD2. V shed 3 bases and J 0 bases; nucleotides not matched to a gene: 9. Germline V lookup: CDR1 SGHAT, CDR2 FQNNGV. The CDR3 sequence is 19 residues long. The CDR3 DNA reads TGTGCCAGCAGCTTTGGGGCTAGCGGGAGGGCCTTAGCCAAAAACATTCAGTACTTC. Protein: CASSFGASGRALAKNIQYF.

Points on this clonotype: This may come from a read error, since a much larger clone is one base off. V and J are TRBV18 and TRBJ1-1; D is uncertain. The V and J ends lost 1 base and 6 bases respectively, with 12 bases between them. The CDR3 length is 14 residues. The germline CDR1 and CDR2 sequences are KGHSH and LQKENI. The CDR3 sequence: CASSPRVGSAEAFF. DNA of the CDR3: TGTGCCAGCTCACCACGGGTCGGGTCGGCTGAAGCTTTCTTT.

This clonotype has at least ten counts. The gene calls are TRBV6-5 and TRBJ2-7; TRBD2 agrees at 10 bases. The CDR3 totals 21 residues. Germline V gene data show CDR1 as MNHEY and CDR2 as SVGAGI. J was trimmed by 1 base and V by 2 bases; bases with no gene match: 20. Here the CDR3 reads CASSYLTLGSQLAGISYEQYF. Written as DNA, the CDR3 is TGTGCCAGCAGTTACCTCACGCTGGGGAGTCAACTAGCGGGGATATCCTACGAGCAGTACTTC.

Many counts were recorded for this clonotype. The chain joins TRBV11-2 to TRBJ2-5; D gene uncertain. V dropped 2 bases and J dropped 5 bases, with 9 bases sitting between them. CDR3 length equals 13 residues. Germline CDR1 is SGHAT and CDR2 is FQNNGV. The chain's CDR3 is CASSLQAPETQYF. In DNA form, the CDR3 reads TGTGCCAGCAGCTTACAGGCACCCGAGACCCAGTACTTC. Together with reference TRBV11-2 and TRBJ2-5, the CDR3 gives the full variable domain: EAGVAQSPRYKIIEKRQSVAFWCNPISGHATLYWYQQILGQGPKLLIQFQNNGVVDDSQLPKDRFSAERLKGVDSTLKIQPAKLEDSAVYLCASSLQAPETQYFGPGTRLLVL.

Many counts were recorded for this clonotype. The V call is TRBV12-3 or TRBV12-4, the J call TRBJ1-2; 7 nucleotides match TRBD1. The CDR3 runs 13 residues. V dropped 6 bases and J dropped 10; count of bases not matched to a gene: 11. The CDR3 sequence: CASRPYGTANYTF. DNA of the CDR3: TGTGCCAGCAGACCCTACGGGACAGCCAACTACACCTTC.

The gene calls are TRBV16 and TRBJ2-7; D gene ambiguous. From germline, CDR1 is KGHSY and CDR2 FQNENV. Between the trimmed V and J ends, which lost 2 bases and 1 base, there was a span of 3 bases. CDR3 length: 12 residues. The DNA for the CDR3 is TGTGCCAGCAGCCAACAGTCCTACGAGCAGTACTTC. It yields the protein CASSQQSYEQYF.

This clonotype has just a few counts. This chain connects TRBV28 to TRBJ2-7; D not certain. This CDR3 spans 13 amino acids. Trimming stripped 8 bases from V and 3 bases from J, with 14 bases between. The germline CDR1 and CDR2 sequences are MDHEN and SYDVKM. This CDR3 is CASHHTADYEQYF. CDR3 DNA sequence: TGTGCCAGCCATCACACTGCGGACTACGAGCAGTACTTC.

The rearrangement links TRBV6-1 to TRBJ2-1; 8 nucleotides agree with TRBD1. Germline V gene data show CDR1 as MNHNS and CDR2 as SASEGT. The CDR3 length is 13 residues. V lost 7 bases to trimming and J lost 4 bases; unmatched junction nucleotides: 3. The CDR3 nucleotides are TGTGCCAGCACCGGGACAGGATACAATGAGCAGTTCTTC. It encodes CASTGTGYNEQFF.

The genes are TRBV12-3 or TRBV12-4 and TRBJ1-1; a weak D match, TRBD1 (6 bases). With 6 bases removed from V and 5 bases from J, the gap between germline ends came to 19 bases. The CDR3 runs to 15 residues. CDR3 region: CASSQTGLRETEAFF. CDR3 nucleotides: TGTGCCAGCAGCCAGACAGGACTCAGGGAGACTGAAGCTTTCTTT.

In its sample, this clonotype was seen many times. The rearrangement uses TRBV6-5 and TRBJ2-7; 7 bases fit TRBD2. This CDR3 is 15 amino acids long. Trimming removed 2 bases from V and 3 bases from J; junction bases left unmatched: 7. Germline V gene data show CDR1 as MNHEY and CDR2 as SVGAGI. CDR3 in DNA: TGTGCCAGCAGTTACCATTGGGGGGGGGGCTACGAGCAGTACTTC. It yields the protein CASSYHWGGGYEQYF.

This clonotype came up many times. The J gene is TRBJ2-7, the V gene TRBV3-1; 9 nucleotides match TRBD2. This CDR3 comprises 15 residues. V shed 1 base, J shed 0 bases, and the junction held 1 base outside the gene matches. Germline loops: CDR1 LGHDT, CDR2 YNNKEL (reference sequence). CDR3 DNA sequence: TGTGCCAGCAGCCAAGGGACTAGCGACTCCTACGAGCAGTACTTC. Translating it yields CASSQGTSDSYEQYF.